Presented here are 17 T cell receptor beta chains from one specimen sequenced in a study of blood T cell repertoires in COVID-19. Profiled with immunoSEQ multiplex PCR; TCRdb holds only in-frame clones, not every one. The data hold roughly 250,000 clones, with approximately 91% observed a single time. Input material: PBMCs or T cells enriched from blood (not recorded which). The receptors here all came from a woman between 40 and 50 years old with acute COVID-19.

Here the CDR3 reads CASIDGGQSPKNYGYTF. The CDR3 DNA is TGTGCCAGCATCGACGGAGGACAGTCGCCTAAGAACTATGGCTACACCTTC. V is TRBV21-1 and J is TRBJ1-2; the D segment call TRBD1 is taken from the table without a DNA check. TRBV21-1 is a documented pseudogene. The CDR3 totals 17 residues.

The CDR3: CATSDAWTGSGYTF. The CDR3 DNA reads TGTGCCACCAGTGATGCGTGGACAGGGAGTGGCTACACCTTC. V is TRBV24-1 and J is TRBJ1-2; 8 bases align to TRBD1. In germline, CDR1 is KGHDR, CDR2 SFDVKD. V dropped 3 bases and J dropped 7; count of bases not matched to a gene: 6. The CDR3 extends over 14 amino acids.

The genes are TRBV10-3 and TRBJ2-5, with 10 bases fitting TRBD1. Trimming at V came to 3 bases and at J to 3 bases, leaving 4 bases not matched to a gene. This CDR3 region has 15 residues. The germline CDR1 and CDR2 sequences are ENHRY and SYGVKD. CDR3 protein: CAISDPTGGKETQYF. CDR3 DNA: TGTGCCATCAGTGACCCGACAGGGGGCAAAGAGACCCAGTACTTC.

This chain joins TRBV9 and TRBJ2-5, with D possibly being TRBD1 (6 bases). The germline V and J ends were trimmed by 4 bases and 5 bases, with 18 bases remaining between them. The V gene's germline CDR1 is SGDLS and CDR2 YYNGEE. CDR3 size: 15 residues. This chain's CDR3 is CASSPEDTTGETQYF. Written as DNA, the CDR3 is TGTGCCAGCAGCCCCGAGGACACTACAGGGGAGACCCAGTACTTC.

The chain uses TRBV27 and TRBJ2-7; unclear D gene. The CDR3 sequence is 11 residues long. CDR1 is MNHEY, CDR2 SMNVEV, per germline (reference sequence). The germline V and J ends were trimmed by 6 bases and 6 bases, with 9 bases remaining between them. This CDR3 reads CASSPLPEQYF. In DNA form, the CDR3 reads TGTGCCAGCAGCCCTCTCCCCGAGCAGTACTTC.

The chain has TRBV18 and TRBJ2-5; a weak D match, TRBD2 (6 bases). Per the germline V gene, CDR1 is KGHSH and CDR2 is LQKENI. The CDR3 sequence is 15 residues long. Trimming took off 3 bases at V and 4 bases at J, with 15 bases between the two ends. As DNA, the CDR3 is TGTGCCAGCTCACCGCTTTTTTCAGCGGGAGAGACCCAGTACTTC. Amino acid sequence: CASSPLFSAGETQYF.

This chain connects TRBV10-3 to TRBJ2-7; 13 bases are a match to TRBD2. Germline V CDR1 and CDR2: ENHRY, SYGVKD. The CDR3 extends over 18 amino acids. Germline trimming cut 3 bases from V and 1 base from J; bases unmatched to any gene: 9. The CDR3 region has the DNA TGTGCCATCAGTGACGTTGGGACTAGCGGGGAACGATCCTACGAGCAGTACTTC. This encodes CAISDVGTSGERSYEQYF.

The V and J genes are TRBV5-1 and TRBJ1-1, with D tentatively TRBD1 (5 bases). The V and J ends lost 4 bases and 4 bases respectively, with 14 bases between them. Germline-derived CDR1 and CDR2 are SGHRS and YFSETQ. This CDR3 comprises 14 residues. CDR3 region: CASSMPGLITEAFF. The CDR3 nucleotides read TGCGCCAGCAGCATGCCGGGACTCATCACTGAAGCTTTCTTT.

J is TRBJ2-3 and V is TRBV15; no clear D. The CDR3 loop spans 13 amino acids. Per germline, CDR1 LNHNV and CDR2 YYDKDF (reference sequence). V was pared by 1 base and J by 5 bases, with 7 bases between. CDR3 sequence (DNA): TGTGCCACCAGCAGAGTGGTCGGAGATACGCAGTATTTT. Translated: CATSRVVGDTQYF.

V and J are TRBV27 and TRBJ2-1; D might be TRBD2 (6 bases). The germline CDR1 and CDR2 sequences are MNHEY and SMNVEV (reference sequence). The CDR3 totals 15 residues. Trimming left V 6 bases short and J 7 bases short, with 19 bases between. This CDR3 reads CASSVGTGGRNEQFF. CDR3 DNA: TGTGCCAGCAGCGTGGGGACTGGGGGACGGAATGAGCAGTTCTTC.

The chain employs TRBV5-5 and TRBJ1-2; D perhaps matches TRBD1 (5 bases). Trimming pared 2 bases from V and 4 bases from J, leaving 18 bases between. The germline V gene encodes CDR1 SGHKS and CDR2 YYEKEE (reference sequence). This CDR3 has 16 amino acids. As DNA, the CDR3 is TGTGCCAGCAGCTTTACCCAGGGCTCTATAACCTATGGCTACACCTTC. It encodes CASSFTQGSITYGYTF.

The chain joins TRBV6-1 to TRBJ2-3, with D unclear. This CDR3 is 16 amino acids long. CDR1 and CDR2 (germline): MNHNS, SASEGT. V lost 2 bases to trimming and J lost 4 bases, with 16 bases between them. The CDR3 spells CASSERWPRSSDTQYF. DNA for the CDR3: TGTGCCAGCAGTGAACGCTGGCCTAGGAGCTCAGATACGCAGTATTTT.

A remark on this clone: Additional DNA sequences in this sample encode the identical CDR3. This chain connects TRBV7-8 to TRBJ1-5; possibly TRBD1 for D (5 bases). There are 14 residues in the CDR3. Germline values: CDR1 SGHVS, CDR2 FQNEAQ. Trimming took 1 base from V and 4 from J, leaving 8 bases between them. This CDR3 is CASSLVGGNQPQHF. The DNA for the CDR3 is TGTGCCAGCAGCTTAGTGGGGGGGAATCAGCCCCAGCATTTT.

As DNA, the CDR3 is TGTGCCTGGAGTGTCTCTGAAAAACTGTTTTTT. It translates to CAWSVSEKLFF. The V gene is TRBV30, the J gene TRBJ1-4; D not resolved. This CDR3 has 11 residues. The V end was cut by 0 bases, the J end by 7 bases, with 3 bases between. Germline V CDR1 and CDR2: GTSNPN, SVGIG (reference sequence).

This clone was seen just once. The chain couples TRBV3-1 (or the pseudogene TRBV3-2) to TRBJ2-6; D unclear. Germline V gene data show CDR1 as LGHDT and CDR2 as YNNKEL (reference sequence). V gave up 7 bases and J gave up 4 bases, with 11 bases separating them. The CDR3 loop spans 14 amino acids. CDR3 region: CASNDRVGANVLTF. The CDR3 region has the DNA TGTGCCAGCAATGACCGGGTCGGGGCCAACGTCCTGACTTTC.

J is TRBJ2-5 and V is TRBV24-1; D perhaps matches TRBD2 (6 bases). This CDR3 is 13 amino acids long. Germline lookup yields CDR1 KGHDR and CDR2 SFDVKD. Trimming took off 4 bases at V and 7 bases at J, with 12 bases between the two ends. DNA of the CDR3: TGTGCCACCAGTGAGGGACTGTCCGGGACCCAGTACTTC. Its protein is CATSEGLSGTQYF.

This chain connects TRBV11-2 to TRBJ1-6; D might be TRBD1 (5 bases). Germline values: CDR1 SGHAT, CDR2 FQNNGV. This CDR3 is 14 amino acids long. Deletions cut 1 base from V and 14 bases from J, with 15 bases between. As DNA, the CDR3 is TGTGCCAGCAGCTTAGCGTTGGAGGGGTGGACCCTCCACTTT. As protein: CASSLALEGWTLHF.